These T cell receptor beta chains were read from a single sample in a study of beta chain features in type 1 diabetes. TCRdb's copy holds only in-frame clones and misses some; the assay was immunoSEQ multiplex PCR. The table lists about 700,000 clones, about an eighth of them singletons. Sequenced sample: naive CD4+ T cells from blood. The source is a man between 18 and 29 years old with type 1 diabetes. Both conserved end residues are part of each CDR3. D genes are given only for firm matches. Clone size is not always given. Where it is, it says once, few, many or a class for expanded clones.

D: NA; size: NA; J: TRBJ2-7; V: TRBV18; DNA: TGTGCCAGCTCACCGGGGAGCCAGCCATCCTACGAGCAGTACTTC; CDR3: CASSPGSQPSYEQYF
D: NA; size: NA; J: TRBJ1-6; V: TRBV9; DNA: TGTGCCAGCAGCGTTGGCCAGCACAGTTCACCCCTCCACTTT; CDR3: CASSVGQHSSPLHF
D: TRBD2; size: NA; J: TRBJ2-1; V: TRBV30; DNA: TGTGCCTGGAGTAGACTAGCTCTTATGAATGAGCAGTTCTTC; CDR3: CAWSRLALMNEQFF
D: NA; size: NA; J: TRBJ2-1; V: TRBV19; DNA: TGTGCCAGTAGTACCCGGGGGAACAGGGGAGGCAATGAGCAGTTCTTC; CDR3: CASSTRGNRGGNEQFF
D: NA; size: few; J: TRBJ2-1; V: TRBV5-6; DNA: TGTGCCAGCAGCTTGAATCTCAATGAGCAGTTCTTC; CDR3: CASSLNLNEQFF
D: NA; size: few; J: TRBJ2-2; V: TRBV19; DNA: TGTGCCAGTAGTCTCTGGACAGGGGAGCTGTTTTTT; CDR3: CASSLWTGELFF
D: NA; size: NA; J: TRBJ2-7; V: TRBV13; DNA: TGTGCCAGCAGCTTAGGCTCTAGGAGGGGCCGGCTTGACTACGAGCAGTACTTC; CDR3: CASSLGSRRGRLDYEQYF
D: TRBD1; size: few; J: TRBJ1-4; V: TRBV6-5; DNA: TGTGCCACCCGACAGGGGTGGAAGGATGAAAAACTGTTTTTT; CDR3: CATRQGWKDEKLFF
D: NA; size: few; J: TRBJ2-5; V: TRBV6-5; DNA: TGTGCCAGCAGTTACTTGCCGCGGGGCCAAGAGACCCAGTACTTC; CDR3: CASSYLPRGQETQYF
D: NA; size: few; J: TRBJ1-1; V: TRBV9; DNA: TGTGCCAGCAGCGTAGGCGGTGAAAGGAACACTGAAGCTTTCTTT; CDR3: CASSVGGERNTEAFF
D: TRBD2; size: NA; J: TRBJ2-1; V: TRBV6-5; DNA: TGTGCCAGCAGCCCCGGGACTAGCGGGGGGATCGAGCAGTTCTTC; CDR3: CASSPGTSGGIEQFF
D: NA; size: NA; J: TRBJ2-2; V: TRBV7-2; DNA: TGTGCCAGCAGCCAAGCCGGGACGGCCTACACCGGGGAGCTGTTTTTT; CDR3: CASSQAGTAYTGELFF
D: NA; size: NA; J: TRBJ2-7; V: TRBV30; DNA: TGTGCCTGGAGTGTACTGGGTGGGACTGGGGGCCTCGAGCAGTACTTC; CDR3: CAWSVLGGTGGLEQYF
D: NA; size: NA; J: TRBJ1-1; V: TRBV28; DNA: TGTGCCAGCAGTTCCTACCAGCACACTGAAGCTTTCTTT; CDR3: CASSSYQHTEAFF
D: NA; size: NA; J: TRBJ2-7; V: TRBV6-5; DNA: TGTGCCAGCAGTTACTCGTCCCAGGCCGACCACGAGCAGTACTTC; CDR3: CASSYSSQADHEQYF
D: TRBD1; size: NA; J: TRBJ1-1; V: TRBV6-5; DNA: TGTGCCAGCAGCCGGGACAGGGGGATAGTGGCTGAAGCTTTCTTT; CDR3: CASSRDRGIVAEAFF
D: NA; size: NA; J: TRBJ1-1; V: TRBV30; DNA: TGTGCCTGGAGTCCAGACTCGGTGGGTGAAGCTTTCTTT; CDR3: CAWSPDSVGEAFF
D: NA; size: few; J: TRBJ1-1; V: TRBV30; DNA: TGTGCCTGGAGGAGAGCCGACCGCACCACTGAAGCTTTCTTT; CDR3: CAWRRADRTTEAFF
D: TRBD1; size: few; J: TRBJ1-1; V: TRBV5-1; DNA: TGCGCCAGCAGCCCCCAACAGGGGGCTAGGACTGAAGCTTTCTTT; CDR3: CASSPQQGARTEAFF
D: NA; size: NA; J: TRBJ1-1; V: TRBV18; DNA: TGTGCCAGCTCACCACCGGGGACACCCGGGGACACTGAAGCTTTCTTT; CDR3: CASSPPGTPGDTEAFF
D: NA; size: few; J: TRBJ2-5; V: TRBV20-1; DNA: TGCAGTGTTGGGCAAGAGACCCAGTACTTC; CDR3: CSVGQETQYF
D: NA; size: few; J: TRBJ1-5; V: TRBV5-1; DNA: TGCGCCAGCAGCTTGGGAAGGGGCGATAGCAATCAGCCCCAGCATTTT; CDR3: CASSLGRGDSNQPQHF
D: NA; size: NA; J: TRBJ2-7; V: TRBV29-1; DNA: TGCAGCGTTGCTACCGGGACGATGTCCTACGAGCAGTACTTC; CDR3: CSVATGTMSYEQYF
D: NA; size: few; J: TRBJ1-1; V: TRBV6-1; DNA: TGTGCCAGCTTTGCCTTGACCGCAGAAGCTTTCTTT; CDR3: CASFALTAEAFF
D: NA; size: few; J: TRBJ1-2; V: TRBV25-1; DNA: TGTGCCAGCAGTGAACAGGGGTTTGGCTACACCTTC; CDR3: CASSEQGFGYTF
D: NA; size: NA; J: TRBJ1-2; V: TRBV29-1; DNA: TGCAGCGTTGAAGGAGGACCGAGAGGCTACACCTTC; CDR3: CSVEGGPRGYTF
D: TRBD1; size: NA; J: TRBJ2-5; V: TRBV30; DNA: TGTGCCTGGAGTACGGGACAGGGGGTAGGAGAGACCCAGTACTTC; CDR3: CAWSTGQGVGETQYF
D: TRBD1; size: few; J: TRBJ2-5; V: TRBV30; DNA: TGTGCCTTGGGACAGGGGGGGCCCCAGTACTTC; CDR3: CALGQGGPQYF
D: TRBD1; size: NA; J: TRBJ2-7; V: TRBV5-6; DNA: TGTGCCAGCAGCTCATTGACAGGGTACGAGCAGTACTTC; CDR3: CASSSLTGYEQYF
D: NA; size: few; J: TRBJ2-7; V: TRBV7-9; DNA: TGTGCCAGCAGCTTAGCCCCCGCAGGACAGTACTTC; CDR3: CASSLAPAGQYF
D: NA; size: NA; J: TRBJ2-5; V: TRBV6-1; DNA: TGTGCCAGCAGTCGGCTGGCAGAGACCCAGTACTTC; CDR3: CASSRLAETQYF